The rows below give T cell receptor beta chains drawn from one sample of a study of T cell responses to AZD1222 COVID-19 vaccine. The protocol was immunoSEQ multiplex PCR, while the TCRdb copy is restricted to in-frame clones and leaves out a portion. The sample carries 150,000 or so clones, about nine tenths recorded once. Sequencing was performed on peripheral blood, taken on day 0 of AZD1222 vaccination. Receptor source: an adult in good health. The CDR3 runs from the conserved cysteine through the conserved F or W. Each record gives: clone size, D gene, J gene, V gene, CDR3 DNA, CDR3 protein. D genes are given only for firm matches. Expanded clones get a size class; other rows say once, few or many, or leave the size out.

once - TRBJ2-2 TRBV25-1 TGTGCCAGCAGTGCTACCGGATCGAACACCGGGGAGCTGTTTTTT CASSATGSNTGELFF
- - TRBJ1-1 TRBV3-1/TRBV3-2 TGTGCCAGCAGCCTCGGGACTTACACTGAAGCTTTCTTT CASSLGTYTEAFF
- - TRBJ2-1 TRBV3-1/TRBV3-2 TGTGCCAGCAGCCAAGGAGGAGAGCAGTTCTTC CASSQGGEQFF
- - TRBJ1-1 TRBV4-1 TGCGCCAGCAGCCCCCCCCGAGGCACTGAAGCTTTCTTT CASSPPRGTEAFF
- - TRBJ2-5 TRBV10-1 TGCGCCAGCAGTGAGTCATGTAGGACTAAGGACCAAGAGACCCAGTACTTC CASSESCRTKDQETQYF
- - TRBJ2-1 TRBV4-1 TGCGCCAGCAGCCAAGAGAGCGGGACAGCTAACAATGAGCAGTTCTTC CASSQESGTANNEQFF
- - TRBJ1-2 TRBV11-3 TGTGCCAGCAGCTTAACCGGGGGCGGCGAGGGCTACACCTTC CASSLTGGGEGYTF
- - TRBJ1-1 TRBV7-2 TGTGCCAGCAGCTTAAACGGCCTGGGGACTGAAGCTTTCTTT CASSLNGLGTEAFF
- - TRBJ2-5 TRBV9 TGTGCCAGCAGCTCAGCGAAGACCCAGTACTTC CASSSAKTQYF
- - TRBJ1-1 TRBV18 TGTGCCAGCCACAGGGTCGGGGGGCAGTCGGGCACTGAAGCTTTCTTT CASHRVGGQSGTEAFF
- TRBD1 TRBJ1-2 TRBV5-1 TGCGCCAGCAGCTTGGGGGACAGGGGATCGGGAGGCTACACCTTC CASSLGDRGSGGYTF
- - TRBJ1-1 TRBV2 TGTGCCAGCAGTGAAGCTGGTCCGGGGATTCCCACTGAAGCTTTCTTT CASSEAGPGIPTEAFF
- - TRBJ1-1 TRBV19 TGTGCCAGTATCAACACAGGACACCACACTGAAGCTTTCTTT CASINTGHHTEAFF
- TRBD2 TRBJ2-3 TRBV3-1/TRBV3-2 TGTGCCAGCAGTCAGACTAGCGGGGGCGATACGCAGTATTTT CASSQTSGGDTQYF
- TRBD2 TRBJ2-7 TRBV18 TGTGCCAGCTCACCATCGGGTCTAGCGGGGGTCCCCTACGAGCAGTACTTC CASSPSGLAGVPYEQYF
- TRBD1 TRBJ1-4 TRBV4-2 TGTGCCAGCAGCCAAGATAGGTCGGCAGGGGGGTTTGAAAAACTGTTTTTT CASSQDRSAGGFEKLFF
- - TRBJ1-4 TRBV5-1 TGCGCCAGCAGTAGAAACGGGGGTTCTAATGAAAAACTGTTTTTT CASSRNGGSNEKLFF
- - TRBJ2-6 TRBV14 TGTGCCAGCAGCGGCCAGGGTCTCTCTGGGGCCAACGTCCTGACTTTC CASSGQGLSGANVLTF
- - TRBJ1-6 TRBV18 TGTGCCAGCTCACCCCCTGTCCCCGGGGGCACAAATTCACCCCTCCACTTT CASSPPVPGGTNSPLHF
once - TRBJ2-3 TRBV5-1 TGCGCCAGCAGCCACACAGATACGCAGTATTTT CASSHTDTQYF
- TRBD1 TRBJ2-7 TRBV7-6 TGTGCCAGCAGCCCAAGAACAGGGGCAGGCTACGAGCAGTACTTC CASSPRTGAGYEQYF
- - TRBJ2-7 TRBV14 TGTGCCAGCAGCCAGGCAGGGAAGGCCTACGAGCAGTACTTC CASSQAGKAYEQYF
- TRBD1 TRBJ1-2 TRBV24-1 TGTGCCACCAGTGAAGGGGGACAGAACTATGGCTACACCTTC CATSEGGQNYGYTF
- - TRBJ1-1 TRBV13 TGTGCCAGCAGCTTAGGTGGAGGGTCGAACACTGAAGCTTTCTTT CASSLGGGSNTEAFF
- TRBD1 TRBJ1-2 TRBV15 TGTGCCACCAGCAGAGATTATCCCAGGGGGCATGGCTACACCTTC CATSRDYPRGHGYTF
few - TRBJ1-5 TRBV28 TGTGCCAGCAGTTTATATGGGCAGGGCAATCAGCCCCAGCATTTT CASSLYGQGNQPQHF
once - TRBJ1-6 TRBV3-1/TRBV3-2 TGTGCCAGCAGCCCCCCCTCGTGGGCCCGGGATTCACCCCTCCACTTT CASSPPSWARDSPLHF
- - TRBJ1-2 TRBV3-1/TRBV3-2 TGTGCCAGCAGCCCGTGGGACCTCTATGGCTACACCTTC CASSPWDLYGYTF
- - TRBJ2-7 TRBV9 TGTGCCAGCAGCGCTGGTCTAGCGCCCGAGCAGTACTTC CASSAGLAPEQYF
- TRBD1 TRBJ1-2 TRBV4-1 TGCGCCAGCAGCCAAGACCCTACAGGGGGTGGCTACACCTTC CASSQDPTGGGYTF
- - TRBJ1-1 TRBV18 TGTGCCAGCTCACCATCGGGGGGAAGGGAAGCTTTCTTT CASSPSGGREAFF
- - TRBJ1-5 TRBV9 TGTGCCAGCAGCGTAGGGACCGCAGCGGATCAGCCCCAGCATTTT CASSVGTAADQPQHF